This passage covers 18 T cell receptor beta chains from one sample sequenced in a study of T cell repertoires in cytomegalovirus infection. TCRdb called the reads again in MiXCR, with one record for every CDR3 protein. The repertoire holds about 140,000 distinct CDR3 sequences, with about 6.5% as singletons. Specimen: PBMCs. The receptors derive from a human donor in good health (CMV status not recorded). Some clones in this sample may be carry-over from other donors' samples.

Ten or more counts support this clonotype. The V call is TRBV7-8, the J call TRBJ1-2; D might be TRBD1 (6 bases). CDR1 is SGHVS and CDR2 is FQNEAQ in the germline V gene. The CDR3 has 18 residues. The V end lost 7 bases, the J end lost 6 bases, and 30 bases lay between the germline ends. The CDR3 bases are TGTGCCAGCAACGACCGGAGAGGAGGACAGCGGGTTTCCGATGGCTACACCTTC. This translates into CASNDRRGGQRVSDGYTF. Complete variable domain (other parts from reference TRBV7-8 and TRBJ1-2): GAGVSQSPRYKVAKRGQDVALRCDPISGHVSLFWYQQALGQGPEFLTYFQNEAQLDKSGLPSDRFFAERPEGSVSTLKIQRTQQEDSAVYLCASNDRRGGQRVSDGYTFGSGTRLTVV.

This clonotype was counted at least ten times. The V call is TRBV28, the J call TRBJ1-4, with a weak D call TRBD1 (5 bases). V was trimmed by 5 bases and J by 4 bases, leaving 8 bases between them. CDR3 length: 13 amino acids. Germline assignment: CDR1 MDHEN and CDR2 SYDVKM. In DNA, the CDR3 is TGTGCCAGCAGTCAGGGACGTAATGAAAAACTGTTTTTT. Translated, it gives CASSQGRNEKLFF.

This clonotype came up many times. The chain is built from TRBV4-3 and TRBJ2-1, with D unclear. The CDR3 length is 14 residues. Trimming cost V 0 bases and J 5 bases, with 8 bases left between them. Germline CDR1 LGHNA, CDR2 YSLEER. CDR3 nucleotide sequence: TGCGCCAGCAGCCAAGAATTGGGGAACAATGAGCAGTTCTTC. It codes for CASSQELGNNEQFF.

This clonotype has a handful of counts. The rearrangement uses TRBV5-1 and TRBJ2-5; D is unclear. Between the trimmed V and J ends, which lost 5 bases and 2 bases, there was a span of 13 bases. CDR3 size: 14 residues. Germline values: CDR1 SGHRS, CDR2 YFSETQ. CDR3 coding DNA: TGCGCCAGCAGAACCCTCACGAATCAAGAGACCCAGTACTTC. It encodes CASRTLTNQETQYF.

This clonotype was recorded many times. This chain joins TRBV7-2 and TRBJ2-5; 8 bases fit TRBD1. Losses at the gene ends were 4 bases for V and 4 bases for J; bases not matched to a gene: 8. Looked up from germline, CDR1 is SGHTA and CDR2 is FQGNSA. The CDR3 totals 15 residues. CDR3 in amino acids: CASSSRQGYGETQYF. In DNA, the CDR3 is TGTGCCAGCAGCTCTCGACAGGGGTATGGAGAGACCCAGTACTTC.

Only a few counts were recorded for this clonotype. The junction departs from the called germline gene at one end, perhaps through a read error. This rearrangement joins TRBV4-1 to TRBJ2-7; no clear D gene. The CDR3 is 15 residues long. CDR1 and CDR2 (germline): MGHRA, YSYEKL. The CDR3 DNA sequence: TGTGCCAGCAGCCAAGATTTAGTACAGTCCTACGAGCAGTACTTC. Translation: CASSQDLVQSYEQYF.

The chain joins TRBV5-5 to TRBJ2-5; D not resolved. This CDR3 contains 14 residues. Trimming removed 4 bases at V and 5 bases at J, with 15 bases between. Per germline, CDR1 SGHKS and CDR2 YYEKEE (reference sequence). The DNA for the CDR3 is TGTGCCAGCAGCACTGGGTCGAACTGGGAGACCCAGTACTTC. Translated, it gives CASSTGSNWETQYF.

Note on this clonotype: A much larger clone differs from this one at a single base, so this may be a read error. The rearrangement links TRBV2 to TRBJ2-7, with D perhaps TRBD1 (7 bases). Germline assignment: CDR1 SNHLY and CDR2 FYNNEI. CDR3 length equals 14 residues. V lost 5 bases and J lost 1, with 12 bases in between. CDR3 bases: TGTGCCAGCAGTATACAGGGGAGGTCCTACGAGCAGTACTTC. The encoded protein is CASSIQGRSYEQYF.

This clonotype was counted ten times or more. This chain joins TRBV19 and TRBJ2-7; no clear D. The germline V gene has CDR1 LNHDA and CDR2 SQIVND (reference sequence). The CDR3 extends over 13 amino acids. Trimming cost V 4 bases and J 0 bases, with 7 bases left between them. CDR3 nucleotides: TGTGCCAGTAGTAGGGCCTACTCCTACGAGCAGTACTTC. It is translated as CASSRAYSYEQYF.

This clonotype was counted at least ten times. Here the CDR3 DNA reads TGTGCCAGCAGAAACCGGGACAGCCAAGAGACCCAGTACTTC. Encoded protein: CASRNRDSQETQYF. The chain carries TRBV5-4 and TRBJ2-5, with 7 nucleotides matching TRBD1. Germline V gives CDR1 SGHNT, CDR2 YYREEE (reference sequence). Losses at the gene ends were 5 bases for V and 1 base for J; bases not matched to a gene: 5. This CDR3 region has 14 residues.

The table lists this clonotype with a few counts. The chain has TRBV6-2 or TRBV6-3 and TRBJ2-1; TRBD1 agrees at 7 bases. The CDR3 sequence is 17 residues long. Germline CDR1 MNHEY, CDR2 SVGEGT. V dropped 2 bases and J dropped 9; count of bases not matched to a gene: 16. CDR3: CASSYPGTARATGEQFF. CDR3 sequence (DNA): TGTGCCAGCAGTTACCCCGGGACAGCGAGGGCAACCGGTGAGCAGTTCTTC.

This clonotype was observed many times. The rearrangement joins TRBV6-1 to TRBJ2-7; D gene uncertain. Germline loops: CDR1 MNHNS, CDR2 SASEGT. The CDR3 covers 14 residues. Trimming stripped 6 bases from V and 2 bases from J, with 14 bases between. CDR3 in amino acids: CASRPLGSAYEQYF. The DNA for the CDR3 is TGTGCCAGCAGGCCCCTGGGGTCGGCCTACGAGCAGTACTTC.

The chain's CDR3 is CASNSDRANAQYF. The CDR3 DNA reads as TGTGCCAGCAACTCGGACAGGGCTAACGCGCAGTACTTC. The chain employs TRBV27 and TRBJ2-7, with TRBD1 matching over 8 bases. CDR3 size: 13 residues. CDR1 and CDR2 (germline): MNHEY, SMNVEV (reference sequence). Trimming cost V 7 bases and J 9 bases; bases outside gene matches: 11.

This clonotype has ten or more counts. This rearrangement joins TRBV7-2 to TRBJ2-1, with D perhaps TRBD2 (6 bases). V gave up 5 bases and J gave up 4 bases, with 12 bases separating them. The germline CDR1 and CDR2 sequences are SGHTA and FQGNSA. The CDR3 covers 14 residues. CDR3 DNA sequence: TGTGCCAGCAGCCCCCGGAGGGTTTACAATGAGCAGTTCTTC. The encoded protein is CASSPRRVYNEQFF. The complete variable domain, with remaining parts taken from reference TRBV7-2 and TRBJ2-1, reads GAGVSQSPSNKVTEKGKDVELRCDPISGHTALYWYRQSLGQGLEFLIYFQGNSAPDKSGLPSDRFSAERTGGSVSTLTIQRTQQEDSAVYLCASSPRRVYNEQFFGPGTRLTVL.

This clonotype was picked up a small number of times. The chain uses TRBV20-1 and TRBJ2-5, with 13 bases fitting TRBD2. V gave up 6 bases and J gave up 4 bases; unmatched junction bases: 5. The CDR3 has 14 residues. From germline, CDR1 is DFQATT and CDR2 SNEGSKA (reference sequence). The DNA for the CDR3 is TGCAGTGCCCGGGGACTAGCGGGGCTAGAGACCCAGTACTTC. It translates to CSARGLAGLETQYF.

This clonotype was found many times. This chain connects TRBV7-2 to TRBJ2-4, with D perhaps matching TRBD2 (7 bases). Trimming stripped 0 bases from V and 15 bases from J, with 21 bases between. The CDR3 contains 15 residues. Germline lookup yields CDR1 SGHTA and CDR2 FQGNSA. The chain's CDR3 is CASSLAGGAEGTRYF. The CDR3 DNA sequence: TGTGCCAGCAGCTTAGCGGGGGGGGCCGAGGGAACGCGGTACTTC. Full variable domain (remainder filled in from reference TRBV7-2 and TRBJ2-4): GAGVSQSPSNKVTEKGKDVELRCDPISGHTALYWYRQSLGQGLEFLIYFQGNSAPDKSGLPSDRFSAERTGGSVSTLTIQRTQQEDSAVYLCASSLAGGAEGTRYFGAGTRLSVL.

This clonotype was picked up many times. The chain links TRBV7-2 to TRBJ2-7; maybe TRBD2 (6 bases). This CDR3 has 14 amino acids. Trimming pared 5 bases from V and 7 bases from J, leaving 18 bases between. The V gene's germline CDR1 is SGHTA and CDR2 FQGNSA. The CDR3 DNA is TGTGCCAGCAGCCTCGGAGGGGCCCGCCATGAGCAGTACTTC. Translation gives CASSLGGARHEQYF.

This clonotype was seen a few times. V gene TRBV20-1 combines with J gene TRBJ1-2, with no clear D. Per germline, CDR1 DFQATT and CDR2 SNEGSKA (reference sequence). CDR3 length equals 13 residues. Between the trimmed V and J ends, which lost 4 bases and 1 base, there was a span of 10 bases. DNA of the CDR3: TGCAGTGCTATGTTGGGAGTTAACTATGGCTACACCTTC. The encoded protein is CSAMLGVNYGYTF.